This entry lists 5 T cell receptor beta chains sequenced from one sample in a study of cytomegalovirus exposure and HLA in healthy donors. Researchers ran the PCR with 60 Vbeta and 13 Jbeta primers. Generated by immunoSEQ multiplex PCR, the TCRdb table keeps only in-frame clones and is missing some. The table has 150,000 to 200,000 clones, approximately 88% seen once. Sequencing was carried out using PBMCs. Receptors originate from a boy aged 10-17 years in good health and CMV-seronegative.

This chain uses TRBV7-9 with TRBJ1-2, with TRBD1 matching over 9 bases. Germline V CDR1 and CDR2: SEHNR, FQNEAQ (reference sequence). The V and J ends lost 2 bases and 13 bases, in that order; junction bases with no gene match: 2. The length of the CDR3 is 11 residues. CDR3 nucleotide sequence: TGTGCCAGCAGCTTAATGACAGGGGGCACCTTC. This gives the protein CASSLMTGGTF. Drawing the rest from reference TRBV7-9 and TRBJ1-2, the complete variable domain is DTGVSQNPRHKITKRGQNVTFRCDPISEHNRLYWYRQTLGQGPEFLTYFQNEAQLEKSRLLSDRFSAERPKGSFSTLEIQRTEQGDSAMYLCASSLMTGGTFGSGTRLTVV.

The CDR3 reads CASSLDRVFSNQPQHF. In DNA form, the CDR3 reads TGTGCCAGCAGCTTGGACAGGGTTTTCAGCAATCAGCCCCAGCATTTT. This sequence joins TRBV5-8 and TRBJ1-5; weak D call: TRBD1 (6 bases). The ends were cut back, 0 bases at V and 1 base at J, with 11 bases in the middle. The germline gives CDR1 SGHTS, CDR2 YDEGEE. The CDR3 loop spans 16 amino acids.

The chain carries TRBV6-5 and TRBJ2-5, with TRBD1 identical over 8 bases. Germline V gene sequence: CDR1 MNHEY, CDR2 SVGAGI. V dropped 4 bases and J dropped 4; count of bases not matched to a gene: 11. This CDR3 has 16 residues. CDR3 in amino acids: CASSSRNRGFGETQYF. The DNA for the CDR3 is TGTGCCAGCAGTTCCCGAAACAGGGGGTTTGGAGAGACCCAGTACTTC.

This clone was seen only a few times. The chain joins TRBV5-4 to TRBJ1-1; TRBD1 matches 7 bases. CDR1 is SGHNT, CDR2 YYREEE, per germline (reference sequence). With V trimmed by 6 bases and J by 5 bases, 10 bases remained unmatched. The CDR3 sequence is 14 residues long. CDR3: CASTSRQGGTEAFF. CDR3 sequence (DNA): TGTGCCAGCACCTCCCGACAGGGAGGAACTGAAGCTTTCTTT.

The chain employs TRBV7-2 and TRBJ1-4; 8 bases are shared with TRBD1. Germline CDR1 is SGHTA and CDR2 is FQGNSA. V trimming: 4 bases; J trimming: 2 bases; junction bases outside the gene matches: 6. The CDR3 consists of 16 residues. The CDR3 nucleotides read TGTGCCAGCAGCTCAAGGACAGGGCTTACTAATGAAAAACTGTTTTTT. It specifies CASSSRTGLTNEKLFF. Filled out from reference TRBV7-2 and TRBJ1-4, the complete variable domain reads GAGVSQSPSNKVTEKGKDVELRCDPISGHTALYWYRQSLGQGLEFLIYFQGNSAPDKSGLPSDRFSAERTGGSVSTLTIQRTQQEDSAVYLCASSSRTGLTNEKLFFGSGTQLSVL.